This TCR beta chain appears in the sequencing data of a study of blood T cell repertoires in COVID-19. Overall study: COVID-19 samples from acute and convalescent phases originated in the United States, Italy and Spain.

The assay was immunoSEQ multiplex PCR, and TCRdb's table has in-frame clones only and misses some. In the table there are about 82,000 clones, around 83% of which are singletons. The CDR3 runs to 16 residues. CDR1 is LGHDT and CDR2 is YNNKEL in the germline V gene (reference sequence). The V and J ends lost 0 bases and 1 base respectively, with 12 bases between them. Sequenced: peripheral blood. The sequence was obtained from a woman aged 55 to 70 with acute or convalescent COVID-19. This chain connects TRBV3-1 (or the pseudogene TRBV3-2) to TRBJ1-1, with D possibly matching TRBD1 (5 bases). The CDR3 coding sequence is TGTGCCAGCAGCCAAGAATGGAGGGGCCCGAACACTGAAGCTTTCTTT. Translated, it gives CASSQEWRGPNTEAFF.